Described below is a single TCR beta chain sequence and its context. The germline V gene has CDR1 SNHLY and CDR2 FYNNEI. This CDR3 comprises 13 residues. Trimming removed 11 bases at V and 1 base at J, with 14 bases between. This entry comes from a study of blood T cell repertoires in COVID-19. Whole-study context: T cells, B-cell-depleted T cells, or PBMCs supplied cDNA or gDNA.

Clones were sequenced by immunoSEQ multiplex PCR, and TCRdb holds only the in-frame ones, with some missing. The table records hundreds of thousands of clones, 87% of them present only once. The sample taken for sequencing was peripheral blood. This chain links TRBV2 with TRBJ1-1, with D possibly TRBD1 on 5 matching bases. This TCR derives from a woman aged 55 to 70 with COVID-19, enrolled during active disease. CDR3 residues: CAGLQVPNTEAFF. CDR3 bases: TGTGCCGGGCTACAGGTGCCGAACACTGAAGCTTTCTTT. Supplemented by reference TRBV2 and TRBJ1-1, the full variable domain reads EPEVTQTPSHQVTQMGQEVILRCVPISNHLYFYWYRQILGQKVEFLVSFYNNEISEKSEIFDDQFSVERPDGSNFTLKIRSTKLEDSAMYFCAGLQVPNTEAFFGQGTRLTVV.